The text below deals with one TCR beta chain. This clonotype has just a few counts. No antigen is known for it. The record has no base qualities; no much larger clone is one base away. This sample was included in a study of chronic HIV infection and antiretroviral therapy (dated by TCRdb to the mid-2010s). Reading from cysteine to phenylalanine, the CDR3 counts 14 amino acids. Of the read, only the CDR3 DNA is kept; its 42 bases are in frame from base 1. CDR1 SGHRS and CDR2 YFSETQ are derived from the germline V gene. V loses 4 bases, J loses 4 bases, and the germline ends lie 13 bases apart. The library was made by 5' RACE. Instrument on record: Illumina MiSeq. TCRdb trimmed public reads at Q25 via fastp, called clones via MiXCR and kept in-frame beta chains. One record per CDR3 amino acid sequence lists the most common genes and DNA. The sample includes approximately 30,000 distinct CDR3 sequences, with over 7% observed a single time. About 2.5% of the sample goes to the ten largest clones.

Material for sequencing was peripheral blood. The chain links TRBV5-1 with TRBJ2-3; TRBD2 is a possible D gene, resting on 6 matching bases. This TCR derives from an adult who had HIV and had not received antiretroviral therapy, or was an uninfected healthy control (not recorded which). The DNA sequence follows: TGCGCCAGCAGCCCTCTAGCGAGCGCAGATACGCAGTATTTT. It specifies CASSPLASADTQYF.